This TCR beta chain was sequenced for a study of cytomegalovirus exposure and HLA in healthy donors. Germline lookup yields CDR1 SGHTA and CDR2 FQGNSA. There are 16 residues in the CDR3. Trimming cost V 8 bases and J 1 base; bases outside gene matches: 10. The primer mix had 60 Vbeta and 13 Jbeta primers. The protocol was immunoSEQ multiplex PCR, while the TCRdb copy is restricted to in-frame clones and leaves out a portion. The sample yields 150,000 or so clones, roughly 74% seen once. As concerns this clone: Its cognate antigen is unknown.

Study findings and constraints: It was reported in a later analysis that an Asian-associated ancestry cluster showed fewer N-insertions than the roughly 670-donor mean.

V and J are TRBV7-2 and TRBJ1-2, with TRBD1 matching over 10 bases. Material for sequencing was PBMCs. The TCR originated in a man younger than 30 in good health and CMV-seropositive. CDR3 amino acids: CASGTGQGVRNYGYTF. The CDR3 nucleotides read TGTGCCAGCGGGACCGGACAGGGGGTGCGTAACTATGGCTACACCTTC.